This T cell receptor beta chain was captured by sequencing in a study of CD8+ T cells in alopecia areata. Across the study: It was 6 to 18 months of tofacitinib, and then there were 6 months off drug. Affected scalp percentage determined the severity score of treated patients. General observations from the study: More clonal than normal scalp was lesional scalp, particularly alopecia totalis/universalis. Scalp and blood retained many expanded lesional clones during tofacitinib.

Germline CDR1 SNHLY, CDR2 FYNNEI. V lost 6 bases to trimming and J lost 8 bases; unmatched junction nucleotides: 18. CDR3 length: 16 amino acids. Worth noting for this clone: The antigen is unknown.

Extraction of RNA preceded its reverse transcription into cDNA, which served as the sequencing template. TCRdb's table, derived via immunoSEQ multiplex PCR, lists solely in-frame clones and lacks some. The data show about 150,000 clones, around 50% seen once. As for treatment: oral pan-JAK inhibitor, 5-10 mg twice daily. The V and J genes are TRBV2 and TRBJ1-2; 7 bases fit TRBD1. The TCR was taken from a human donor with alopecia areata. This specimen was CD8+ T cells sorted from blood, taken at week 4, from a patient treated with tofacitinib. DNA of the CDR3: TGTGCCAGCAGCGATCTCGGTGGACAGGCCATGGTGGGCTACACCTTC. Translated, it gives CASSDLGGQAMVGYTF.